This entry lists 30 T cell receptor beta chains sequenced from one sample in a study of OX40 agonist ivuxolimab in advanced cancers. Libraries were prepared by immunoSEQ multiplex PCR; TCRdb keeps only in-frame clonotypes and omits some of them. Altogether some 68,000 clones are present, approximately 92% being singletons, with the ten largest covering 10% to 13%. Sequencing used CD4+ or CD8+ T cells sorted from blood, obtained in a trial of the OX40 agonist ivuxolimab. These receptors were taken from an adult with an advanced solid tumor such as melanoma, head and neck, liver or kidney cancer.

The genes are TRBV9 and TRBJ2-5; unclear D gene. The CDR3 extends over 15 amino acids. V gave up 0 bases and J gave up 5 bases, with 14 bases separating them. Germline CDR1 is SGDLS and CDR2 is YYNGEE. This CDR3 reads CASSVAPGYGETQYF. The CDR3 bases are TGTGCCAGCAGCGTAGCCCCGGGCTATGGGGAGACCCAGTACTTC. The full variable domain, completed using reference TRBV9 and TRBJ2-5, is DSGVTQTPKHLITATGQRVTLRCSPRSGDLSVYWYQQSLDQGLQFLIQYYNGEERAKGNILERFSAQQFPDLHSELNLSSLELGDSALYFCASSVAPGYGETQYFGPGTRLLVL.

The chain couples TRBV29-1 to TRBJ2-3; D is ambiguous. Germline V gives CDR1 SQVTM, CDR2 ANQGSEA. This CDR3 has 12 residues. V gave up 8 bases and J gave up 1 base, with 10 bases separating them. CDR3 DNA: TGCAGCCCCAGCGAAGGCACAGATACGCAGTATTTT. Protein product: CSPSEGTDTQYF.

The gene calls are TRBV28 and TRBJ2-7, with 10 bases identical to TRBD1. This CDR3 contains 14 residues. With 6 bases clipped from V and 4 bases from J, the junction kept 6 bases outside the gene matches. Germline V gives CDR1 MDHEN, CDR2 SYDVKM. In DNA form, the CDR3 reads TGTGCCAGCAGGTCCGGGACAGGGGCATACGAGCAGTACTTC. Translated: CASRSGTGAYEQYF.

The chain combines TRBV29-1 with TRBJ2-7; 11 bases fit TRBD1. From germline, CDR1 is SQVTM and CDR2 ANQGSEA. This CDR3 is built from 18 residues. V gave up 6 bases and J gave up 0 bases; unmatched junction bases: 16. The CDR3 sequence is CSVYPGQGGPGGSYEQYF. The CDR3 region has the DNA TGCAGCGTGTATCCGGGACAGGGGGGTCCGGGGGGCTCCTACGAGCAGTACTTC.

The rearrangement links TRBV5-4 to TRBJ2-5, with D possibly matching TRBD2 (7 bases). The CDR3 covers 16 residues. CDR1 is SGHNT, CDR2 YYREEE, per germline (reference sequence). V dropped 2 bases and J dropped 2 bases, with 16 bases sitting between them. The DNA of the CDR3 is TGTGCCAGCAGCTTTAACCGGGGGGCTAAACAAGAGACCCAGTACTTC. It codes for CASSFNRGAKQETQYF.

In its sample, this clone was seen a few times. J is TRBJ2-3 and V is TRBV5-6; a possible D gene is TRBD1 (5 bases). Per the germline V gene, CDR1 is SGHDT and CDR2 is YYEEEE. The length of the CDR3 is 16 residues. The V gene lost 1 base and the J gene lost 2 bases, with 14 bases spanning the gap. CDR3 sequence reads: CASSLSDWGNTDTQYF. As DNA, the CDR3 is TGTGCCAGCAGCTTGTCAGATTGGGGCAACACAGATACGCAGTATTTT.

DNA of the CDR3: TGTGCCACCAGCAGAGACCGGGGACACCCATTTATCTATGGCTACACCTTC. Its translation is CATSRDRGHPFIYGYTF. The chain combines TRBV15 with TRBJ1-2; D is possibly TRBD1 (6 bases). V shed 0 bases and J shed 4 bases, with 18 bases lying between them. This CDR3 is built from 17 residues. Germline V gene sequence: CDR1 LNHNV, CDR2 YYDKDF (reference sequence).

To note about this clone: The junction departs from germline at one end; a sequencing error may be responsible. The chain is built from TRBV7-7 and TRBJ2-3; possible D gene TRBD2, 6 bases. CDR3 length: 13 residues. In germline, CDR1 is SSHAT, CDR2 FNYEAQ (reference sequence). CDR3 sequence (DNA): TGTGCTAGCAGCACGGGACTGCCTGATACGCAGTATTTT. Protein product: CASSTGLPDTQYF.

The rearrangement joins TRBV19 to TRBJ1-2; D not certain. With 3 bases removed from V and 4 bases from J, the gap between germline ends came to 12 bases. The CDR3 is made up of 14 amino acids. Germline assignment: CDR1 LNHDA and CDR2 SQIVND (reference sequence). The CDR3 loop reads CASSILSDFYGYTF. As DNA, the CDR3 is TGTGCCAGTAGTATCTTGTCCGACTTCTATGGCTACACCTTC. Together with reference TRBV19 and TRBJ1-2, the CDR3 gives the full variable domain: DGGITQSPKYLFRKEGQNVTLSCEQNLNHDAMYWYRQDPGQGLRLIYYSQIVNDFQKGDIAEGYSVSREKKESFPLTVTSAQKNPTAFYLCASSILSDFYGYTFGSGTRLTVV.

The chain joins TRBV5-1 to TRBJ2-4; D call uncertain. The V gene's germline CDR1 is SGHRS and CDR2 YFSETQ. This CDR3 is built from 16 residues. V was trimmed by 0 bases and J by 0 bases, leaving 10 bases between them. CDR3 sequence reads: CASSLDVGLAKNIQYF. CDR3 sequence (DNA): TGCGCCAGCAGCTTGGATGTGGGTCTAGCCAAAAACATTCAGTACTTC.

The chain uses TRBV28 and TRBJ1-2, with a possible D match to TRBD1 (5 bases). CDR1 is MDHEN and CDR2 is SYDVKM in the germline V gene. V dropped 6 bases and J dropped 1 base, with 15 bases sitting between them. This CDR3 has 15 residues. The CDR3 DNA reads as TGTGCCAGCAGCTGGGGACTCGAGGGTAACTATGGCTACACCTTC. Its protein is CASSWGLEGNYGYTF.

The genes are TRBV13 and TRBJ2-3; D is unresolved. Trimming cost V 5 bases and J 2 bases, with 8 bases left between them. The CDR3 consists of 13 residues. CDR1 PRHDT and CDR2 FYEKMQ come from the germline V gene (reference sequence). CDR3 nucleotides: TGTGCCAGCAGCATCGACCTCACAGATACGCAGTATTTT. Its translation is CASSIDLTDTQYF.

The CDR3 region has the DNA TGTGCCAGCTCACGGGCGGCCCCCAATGAGCAGTTCTTC. Protein product: CASSRAAPNEQFF. This chain joins TRBV18 and TRBJ2-1; D remains ambiguous. The CDR3 is 13 residues long. The germline V gene encodes CDR1 KGHSH and CDR2 LQKENI. V was clipped by 4 bases and J by 6 bases, with 10 bases between them.

This clone was observed a few times. The chain couples TRBV27 to TRBJ1-6; possible D gene TRBD1, 5 bases. The CDR3 totals 13 residues. In germline, CDR1 is MNHEY, CDR2 SMNVEV (reference sequence). Trimming shortened V by 6 bases and J by 9 bases, and 12 bases separated the two germline ends. CDR3 in amino acids: CASSGQGVSPLHF. For the CDR3, the DNA is TGTGCCAGCAGCGGGCAGGGAGTTTCACCCCTCCACTTT.

The chain links TRBV2 to TRBJ2-1; D unclear. V lost 7 bases to trimming and J lost 10 bases, with 17 bases between them. CDR3 size: 13 residues. Germline CDR1 and CDR2: SNHLY and FYNNEI. The CDR3 nucleotides read TGTGCCAGCATTTCCCTTGTGGCCGGAGAGCAGTTCTTC. Protein sequence: CASISLVAGEQFF.

The chain joins TRBV28 to TRBJ2-1; D is possibly TRBD1 (6 bases). CDR1 is MDHEN and CDR2 is SYDVKM in the germline V gene. The CDR3 has 13 amino acids. V was shortened by 3 bases and J by 4 bases, with 7 bases between the two germline ends. The CDR3 DNA sequence: TGTGCCAGCAGTTTGGACAGATACAATGAGCAGTTCTTC. Translation: CASSLDRYNEQFF.

The chain is built from TRBV4-2 and TRBJ2-7; possible D gene TRBD2, 6 bases. This CDR3 comprises 16 residues. The germline gives CDR1 LGHNA, CDR2 YNFKEQ. V was clipped by 1 base and J by 6 bases, with 19 bases between them. CDR3: CASSQGPGLGFSEQYF. The CDR3 nucleotides are TGTGCCAGCAGCCAAGGGCCGGGACTGGGGTTTAGCGAGCAGTACTTC.

The CDR3 bases are TGTGCCAGCAGCCCAACAGGGGGCGCGAGCACTGAAGCTTTCTTT. Amino acid sequence: CASSPTGGASTEAFF. The chain joins TRBV7-9 to TRBJ1-1, with 9 positions matching TRBD1. This CDR3 spans 15 amino acids. With V trimmed by 5 bases and J by 4 bases, 8 bases remained unmatched. The germline CDR1 and CDR2 sequences are SEHNR and FQNEAQ (reference sequence). Drawing the rest from reference TRBV7-9 and TRBJ1-1, the complete variable domain is DTGVSQNPRHKITKRGQNVTFRCDPISEHNRLYWYRQTLGQGPEFLTYFQNEAQLEKSRLLSDRFSAERPKGSFSTLEIQRTEQGDSAMYLCASSPTGGASTEAFFGQGTRLTVV.

V usage is TRBV18 and J usage is TRBJ1-3; TRBD1 matches at 7 bases. Losses at the gene ends were 0 bases for V and 3 bases for J; bases not matched to a gene: 5. The CDR3 is 16 amino acids. Germline V gives CDR1 KGHSH, CDR2 LQKENI. The CDR3 sequence: CASSPPGQSFGNTIYF. The CDR3, as DNA: TGTGCCAGCTCACCACCGGGACAGAGCTTTGGAAACACCATATATTTT.

The genes are TRBV7-2 and TRBJ2-5; 15 bases match TRBD2. The CDR3 is 15 residues long. J gave up 12 bases and V 5 bases, and 10 bases lay outside the gene matches. Germline V lookup: CDR1 SGHTA, CDR2 FQGNSA. This CDR3 is CASSLRTSGRDGKYF. CDR3 coding DNA: TGTGCCAGCAGCCTTCGGACTAGCGGGAGGGACGGGAAGTACTTC.

A note on this clone: One end of the junction varies from germline; a read error may be responsible. This chain links TRBV11-1 with TRBJ2-1; 7 bases align to TRBD2. CDR3 size: 11 residues. CDR1 is SGHAT, CDR2 FQDESV, per germline (reference sequence). The CDR3 sequence: CASSPGGGPVF. The CDR3 DNA reads TGTGCCAGCAGCCCCGGGGGAGGGCCCGTCTTC.

The chain carries TRBV28 and TRBJ2-1, with D possibly being TRBD2 (6 bases). Trimming removed 6 bases from V and 0 bases from J, with 21 bases in between. The CDR3 consists of 18 residues. CDR1 and CDR2 (germline): MDHEN, SYDVKM. The CDR3 sequence is CASRTALGLSSSYNEQFF. CDR3 sequence (DNA): TGTGCCAGCAGGACGGCCTTGGGACTCTCGAGCTCCTACAATGAGCAGTTCTTC.

The rearrangement joins TRBV28 to TRBJ2-5, with D perhaps assigned TRBD1 or TRBD2 (6 bases each). Per the germline V gene, CDR1 is MDHEN and CDR2 is SYDVKM. Trimming shortened V by 4 bases and J by 2 bases, and 20 bases separated the two germline ends. The CDR3 runs to 17 residues. DNA of the CDR3: TGTGCCAGCAGTTCCCCCCGCGGGACACCCTTACAAGAGACCCAGTACTTC. This gives the protein CASSSPRGTPLQETQYF.

This rearrangement joins TRBV6-6 to TRBJ1-2, with a possible D match to TRBD1 (5 bases). Germline V CDR1 and CDR2: MNHNY, SVGAGI (reference sequence). Trimming shortened V by 7 bases and J by 12 bases, and 24 bases separated the two germline ends. The CDR3 spans 14 residues. The CDR3 coding sequence is TGTGCCAGCACTCAAACCTCCGGGACCTCCTTAAACACCTTC. As protein: CASTQTSGTSLNTF.

The rearrangement uses TRBV19 and TRBJ2-3; TRBD2 matches at 8 bases. V dropped 6 bases and J dropped 4; count of bases not matched to a gene: 15. The CDR3 loop spans 17 amino acids. Germline CDR1 and CDR2: LNHDA and SQIVND (reference sequence). The CDR3 loop is CASSLLRGSGSPDTQYF. CDR3 bases: TGTGCCAGTAGCCTACTCCGGGGGAGCGGGAGCCCAGATACGCAGTATTTT.

This chain connects TRBV18 to TRBJ1-1; D ambiguous. The V and J ends lost 9 bases and 3 bases respectively, with 14 bases between them. The germline V gene has CDR1 KGHSH and CDR2 LQKENI. This CDR3 comprises 13 residues. CDR3 sequence: CASSGGLYTEAFF. CDR3 DNA: TGTGCCAGTTCAGGAGGGCTATACACTGAAGCTTTCTTT.

This chain joins TRBV29-1 and TRBJ1-1; D not certain. With 3 bases removed from V and 5 bases from J, the gap between germline ends came to 7 bases. The CDR3 totals 11 residues. The germline V gene encodes CDR1 SQVTM and CDR2 ANQGSEA. The CDR3 protein is CSVDKGTEAFF. DNA of the CDR3: TGCAGCGTTGATAAGGGTACTGAAGCTTTCTTT.

The V gene is TRBV7-9, the J gene TRBJ1-4, with D hard to call. The length of the CDR3 is 13 residues. Trimming removed 1 base from V and 7 bases from J, with 7 bases in between. The germline V gene encodes CDR1 SEHNR and CDR2 FQNEAQ (reference sequence). The CDR3 here is CASSLGASEKLFF. CDR3 DNA sequence: TGTGCCAGCAGCTTAGGGGCTTCTGAAAAACTGTTTTTT.

The CDR3 is CSVGQGTSSYEQYF. For the CDR3, the DNA is TGCAGCGTGGGACAGGGGACGAGCTCCTACGAGCAGTACTTC. The genes are TRBV29-1 and TRBJ2-7, with 10 bases aligning to TRBD1. The ends lost 6 bases at V and 0 bases at J; junction bases unmatched: 5. This CDR3 is built from 14 residues. Per germline, CDR1 SQVTM and CDR2 ANQGSEA.

This chain links TRBV5-1 with TRBJ2-7, with TRBD2 matching over 11 bases. V gave up 4 bases and J gave up 3 bases; unmatched junction bases: 9. This CDR3 has 16 residues. CDR1 is SGHRS, CDR2 YFSETQ, per germline. The CDR3 sequence is CASSTGLAGTIYEQYF. For the CDR3, the DNA is TGCGCCAGCAGCACCGGACTAGCGGGTACTATCTACGAGCAGTACTTC.